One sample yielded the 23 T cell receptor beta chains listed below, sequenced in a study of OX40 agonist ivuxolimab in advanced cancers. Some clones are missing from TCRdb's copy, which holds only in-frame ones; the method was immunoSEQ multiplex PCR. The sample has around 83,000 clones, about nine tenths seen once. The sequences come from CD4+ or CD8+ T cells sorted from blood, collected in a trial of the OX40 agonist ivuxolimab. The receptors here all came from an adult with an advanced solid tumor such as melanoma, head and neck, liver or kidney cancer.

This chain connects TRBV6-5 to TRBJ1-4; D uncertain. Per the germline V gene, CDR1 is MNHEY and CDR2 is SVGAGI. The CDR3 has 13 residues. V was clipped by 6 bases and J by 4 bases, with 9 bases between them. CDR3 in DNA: TGTGCCAGCAGCCCCAGTCTTAATGAAAAACTGTTTTTT. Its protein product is CASSPSLNEKLFF.

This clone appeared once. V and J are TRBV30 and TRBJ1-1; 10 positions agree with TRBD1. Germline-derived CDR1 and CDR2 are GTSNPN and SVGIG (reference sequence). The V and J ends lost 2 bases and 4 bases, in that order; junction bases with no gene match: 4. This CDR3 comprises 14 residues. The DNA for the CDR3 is TGTGCCTGGAGTCCCCGGGACAGGGGCACTGAAGCTTTCTTT. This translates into CAWSPRDRGTEAFF.

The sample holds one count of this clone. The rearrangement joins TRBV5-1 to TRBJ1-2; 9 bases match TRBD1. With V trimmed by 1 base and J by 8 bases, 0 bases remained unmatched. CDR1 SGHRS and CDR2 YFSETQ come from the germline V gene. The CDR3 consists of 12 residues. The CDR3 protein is CASSLTGGGYTF. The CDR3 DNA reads TGCGCCAGCAGCTTGACAGGGGGCGGCTACACCTTC.

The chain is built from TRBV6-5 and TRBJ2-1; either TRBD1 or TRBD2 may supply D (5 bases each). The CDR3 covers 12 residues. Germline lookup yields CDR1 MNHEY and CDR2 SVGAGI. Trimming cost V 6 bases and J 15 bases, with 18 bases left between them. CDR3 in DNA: TGTGCCAGCAGCCTGGGGCTAGCCGGGATGTTCTTC. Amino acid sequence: CASSLGLAGMFF.

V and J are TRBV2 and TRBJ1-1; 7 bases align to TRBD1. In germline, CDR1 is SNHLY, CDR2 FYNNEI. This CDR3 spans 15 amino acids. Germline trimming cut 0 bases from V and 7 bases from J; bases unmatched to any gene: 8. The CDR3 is CASSEAMSGGGEAFF. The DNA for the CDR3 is TGTGCCAGCAGTGAAGCTATGTCAGGGGGAGGTGAAGCTTTCTTT. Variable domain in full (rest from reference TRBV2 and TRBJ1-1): EPEVTQTPSHQVTQMGQEVILRCVPISNHLYFYWYRQILGQKVEFLVSFYNNEISEKSEIFDDQFSVERPDGSNFTLKIRSTKLEDSAMYFCASSEAMSGGGEAFFGQGTRLTVV.

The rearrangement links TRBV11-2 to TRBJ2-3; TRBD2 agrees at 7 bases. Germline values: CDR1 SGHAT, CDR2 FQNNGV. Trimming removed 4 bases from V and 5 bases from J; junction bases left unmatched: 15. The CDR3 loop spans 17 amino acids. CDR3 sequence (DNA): TGTGCCAGCAGCTCGGCCGGGACTACCTTGGGATTAGATACGCAGTATTTT. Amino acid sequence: CASSSAGTTLGLDTQYF. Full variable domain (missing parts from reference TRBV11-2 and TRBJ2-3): EAGVAQSPRYKIIEKRQSVAFWCNPISGHATLYWYQQILGQGPKLLIQFQNNGVVDDSQLPKDRFSAERLKGVDSTLKIQPAKLEDSAVYLCASSSAGTTLGLDTQYFGPGTRLTVL.

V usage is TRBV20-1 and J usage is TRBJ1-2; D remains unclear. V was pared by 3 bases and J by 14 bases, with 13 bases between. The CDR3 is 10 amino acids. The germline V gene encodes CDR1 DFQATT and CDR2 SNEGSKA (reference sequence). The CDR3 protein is CSARRVGLTF. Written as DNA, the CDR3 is TGCAGTGCTAGGCGGGTAGGGTTAACCTTC.

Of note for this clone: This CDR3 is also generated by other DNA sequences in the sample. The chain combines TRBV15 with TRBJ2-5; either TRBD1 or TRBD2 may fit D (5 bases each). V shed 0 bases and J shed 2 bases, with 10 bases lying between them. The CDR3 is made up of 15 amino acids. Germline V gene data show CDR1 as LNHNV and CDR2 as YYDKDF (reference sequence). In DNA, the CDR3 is TGTGCCACCAGCAGAGATTTGGGACCACAAGAGACCCAGTACTTC. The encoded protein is CATSRDLGPQETQYF.

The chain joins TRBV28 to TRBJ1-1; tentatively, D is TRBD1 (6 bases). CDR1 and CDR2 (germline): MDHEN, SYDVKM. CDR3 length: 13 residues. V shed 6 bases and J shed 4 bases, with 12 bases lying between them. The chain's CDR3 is CASRVGGGTEAFF. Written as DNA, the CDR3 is TGTGCCAGCAGGGTCGGAGGGGGCACTGAAGCTTTCTTT.

CDR3 sequence: CASCLQGLGTEAFF. The CDR3 DNA follows: TGTGCCAGTTGCCTACAGGGTCTTGGCACTGAAGCTTTCTTT. The chain is built from TRBV19 and TRBJ1-1, with D tentatively TRBD1 (6 bases). Trimming took off 8 bases at V and 4 bases at J, with 17 bases between the two ends. CDR3 length: 14 residues. CDR1 and CDR2 from the germline V gene are LNHDA and SQIVND (reference sequence).

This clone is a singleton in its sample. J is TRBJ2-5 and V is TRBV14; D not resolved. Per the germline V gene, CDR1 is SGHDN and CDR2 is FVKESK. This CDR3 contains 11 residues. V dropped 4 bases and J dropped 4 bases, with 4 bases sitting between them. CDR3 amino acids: CASSPGETQYF. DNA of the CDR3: TGTGCCAGCAGCCCGGGAGAGACCCAGTACTTC.

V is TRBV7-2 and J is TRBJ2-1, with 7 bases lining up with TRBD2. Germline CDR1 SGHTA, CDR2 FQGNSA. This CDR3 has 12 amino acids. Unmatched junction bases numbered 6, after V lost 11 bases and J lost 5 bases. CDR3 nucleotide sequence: TGTGCCGAAGGGCGGGAGAACAATGAGCAGTTCTTC. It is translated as CAEGRENNEQFF.

In DNA, the CDR3 is TGCGCCAGCAGTCTCGACAGGGGTCAGCCCCAGCATTTT. Amino acid sequence: CASSLDRGQPQHF. V is TRBV10-2 and J is TRBJ1-5; 8 bases line up with TRBD1. CDR3 length: 13 residues. Germline V gene sequence: CDR1 WSHSY, CDR2 SAAADI. With V trimmed by 5 bases and J by 6 bases, 3 bases remained unmatched.

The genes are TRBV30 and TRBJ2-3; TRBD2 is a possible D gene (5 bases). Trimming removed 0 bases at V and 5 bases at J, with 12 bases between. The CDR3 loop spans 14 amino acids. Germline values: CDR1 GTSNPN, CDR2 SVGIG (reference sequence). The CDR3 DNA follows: TGTGCCTGGAGTGTTTCGGGGTTACGAGATACGCAGTATTTT. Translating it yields CAWSVSGLRDTQYF.

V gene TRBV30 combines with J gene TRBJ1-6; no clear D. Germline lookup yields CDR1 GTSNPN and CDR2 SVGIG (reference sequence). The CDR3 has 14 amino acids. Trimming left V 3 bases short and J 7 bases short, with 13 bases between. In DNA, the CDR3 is TGTGCCTGGAGACCGATCGGGCGGAATTCACCCCTCCACTTT. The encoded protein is CAWRPIGRNSPLHF.

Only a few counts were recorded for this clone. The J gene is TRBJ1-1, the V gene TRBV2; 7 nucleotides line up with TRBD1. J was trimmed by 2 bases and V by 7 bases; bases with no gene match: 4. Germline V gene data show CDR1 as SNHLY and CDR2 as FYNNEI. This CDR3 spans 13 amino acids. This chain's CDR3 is CASMGQLNTEAFF. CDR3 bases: TGTGCCAGCATGGGACAGTTAAACACTGAAGCTTTCTTT.

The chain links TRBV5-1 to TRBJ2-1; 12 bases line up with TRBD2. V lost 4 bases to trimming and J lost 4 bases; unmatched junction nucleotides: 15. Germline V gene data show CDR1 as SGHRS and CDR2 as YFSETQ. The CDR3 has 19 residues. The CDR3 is CASSALLAGGSNLYNEQFF. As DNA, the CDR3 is TGCGCCAGCAGCGCCCTACTAGCGGGAGGAAGTAATCTGTACAATGAGCAGTTCTTC.

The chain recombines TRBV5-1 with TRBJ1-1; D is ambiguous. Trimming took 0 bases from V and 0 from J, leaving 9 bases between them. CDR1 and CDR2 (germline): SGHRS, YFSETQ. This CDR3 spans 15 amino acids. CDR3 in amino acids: CASSLGASMNTEAFF. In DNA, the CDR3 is TGCGCCAGCAGCTTGGGGGCATCCATGAACACTGAAGCTTTCTTT.

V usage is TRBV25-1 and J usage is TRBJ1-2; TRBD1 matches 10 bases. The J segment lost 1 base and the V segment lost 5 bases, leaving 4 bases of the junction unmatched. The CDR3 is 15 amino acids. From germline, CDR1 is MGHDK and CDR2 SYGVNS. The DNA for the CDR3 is TGTGCCAGCAGTAGGGGGACAGGGGATAACTATGGCTACACCTTC. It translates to CASSRGTGDNYGYTF.

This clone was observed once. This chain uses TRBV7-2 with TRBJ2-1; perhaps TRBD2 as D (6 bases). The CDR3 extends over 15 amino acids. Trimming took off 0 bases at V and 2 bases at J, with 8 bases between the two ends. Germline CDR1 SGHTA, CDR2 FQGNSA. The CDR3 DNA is TGTGCCAGCAGCTTAGCGGGAGGTCCCTACAATGAGCAGTTCTTC. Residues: CASSLAGGPYNEQFF.

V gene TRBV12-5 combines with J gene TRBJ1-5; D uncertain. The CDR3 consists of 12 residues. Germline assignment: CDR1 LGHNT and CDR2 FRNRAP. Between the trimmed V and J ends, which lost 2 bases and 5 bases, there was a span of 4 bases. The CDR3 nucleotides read TGTGCTAGTGGTTTGATGGATCAGCCCCAGCATTTT. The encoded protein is CASGLMDQPQHF.

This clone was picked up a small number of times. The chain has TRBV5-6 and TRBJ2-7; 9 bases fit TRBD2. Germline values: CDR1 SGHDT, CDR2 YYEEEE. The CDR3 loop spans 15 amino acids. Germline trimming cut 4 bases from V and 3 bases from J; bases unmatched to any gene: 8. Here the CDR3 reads CASSLTDSGGYEQYF. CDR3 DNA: TGTGCCAGCAGCCTAACTGATAGCGGGGGCTACGAGCAGTACTTC.

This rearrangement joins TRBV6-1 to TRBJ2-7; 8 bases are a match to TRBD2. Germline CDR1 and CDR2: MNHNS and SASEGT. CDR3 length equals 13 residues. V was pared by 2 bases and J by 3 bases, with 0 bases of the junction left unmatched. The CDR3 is CASSEREGYEQYF. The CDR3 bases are TGTGCCAGCAGTGAACGGGAGGGCTACGAGCAGTACTTC.